Presented here are 19 T cell receptor beta chains from one specimen sequenced in a study of cytomegalovirus exposure and HLA in healthy donors. Sequencing was performed with immunoSEQ multiplex PCR; in TCRdb, only in-frame clones are kept and a portion is missing. The sample contains approximately 270,000 clones, about 86% of which appear only once. Sequenced material: PBMCs. These TCRs come from a young woman in good health and CMV-seronegative.

The chain combines TRBV7-8 with TRBJ2-7, with 7 bases aligning to TRBD1. Trimming took 2 bases from V and 7 from J; bases not matched to a gene: 5. Germline-derived CDR1 and CDR2 are SGHVS and FQNEAQ. The CDR3 is made up of 13 amino acids. The CDR3 coding sequence is TGTGCCAGCAGCTTAAGACAGGGCACAGAGCAGTACTTC. Protein sequence: CASSLRQGTEQYF.

This clone was seen only once. The rearrangement links TRBV6-5 to TRBJ1-1; D gene unclear. The germline gives CDR1 MNHEY, CDR2 SVGAGI. The germline V and J ends were trimmed by 0 bases and 7 bases, with 12 bases remaining between them. This CDR3 has 14 amino acids. The CDR3 loop is CASSYSSGRLEAFF. CDR3 bases: TGTGCCAGCAGTTACTCGAGCGGTCGCCTTGAAGCTTTCTTT.

The chain carries TRBV6-1 and TRBJ2-1, with 8 positions matching TRBD1. The CDR3 is 18 residues long. CDR1 and CDR2 (germline): MNHNS, SASEGT. V lost 5 bases to trimming and J lost 0 bases; unmatched junction nucleotides: 12. Here the CDR3 DNA reads TGTGCCAGCAGTCAAGGACAGGGTCACGCCCCCTCCTACAATGAGCAGTTCTTC. It codes for CASSQGQGHAPSYNEQFF.

The chain joins TRBV30 to TRBJ2-5; D is unresolved. Germline V CDR1 and CDR2: GTSNPN, SVGIG (reference sequence). Deletions cut 6 bases from V and 0 bases from J, with 8 bases between. The CDR3 runs 12 residues. The CDR3 reads CACSGYQETQYF. The CDR3 DNA follows: TGTGCCTGCTCAGGATACCAAGAGACCCAGTACTTC. Filled out from reference TRBV30 and TRBJ2-5, the complete variable domain reads SQTIHQWPATLVQPVGSPLSLECTVEGTSNPNLYWYRQAAGRGLQLLFYSVGIGQISSEVPQNLSASRPQDRQFILSSKKLLLSDSGFYLCACSGYQETQYFGPGTRLLVL.

The chain recombines TRBV11-3 with TRBJ1-2, with 11 bases fitting TRBD1. Germline V gene lookup returns CDR1 SGHNT and CDR2 YENEEA. V gave up 5 bases and J gave up 6 bases; unmatched junction bases: 8. This CDR3 spans 15 amino acids. In DNA form, the CDR3 reads TGTGCCAGCAGCACCGGGACAGGGGGACTTGATGGCTACACCTTC. As protein: CASSTGTGGLDGYTF.

This clone was picked up one time. The chain recombines TRBV18 with TRBJ2-3; D might be TRBD2 (6 bases). CDR1 KGHSH and CDR2 LQKENI come from the germline V gene. With 4 bases removed from V and 3 bases from J, the gap between germline ends came to 14 bases. The CDR3 loop spans 15 amino acids. CDR3 in DNA: TGTGCCAGCTCACTCGGGGGTTATGTGACAGATACGCAGTATTTT. Translated, it gives CASSLGGYVTDTQYF.

V and J are TRBV6-1 and TRBJ1-5, with a possible D match to TRBD1 (5 bases). The CDR3 is 14 amino acids. Trimming stripped 8 bases from V and 11 bases from J, with 22 bases between. Per germline, CDR1 MNHNS and CDR2 SASEGT. CDR3 bases: TGTGCCAGCGGCGGTAGGGACGGAGGGCGAGCCCAGCATTTT. This gives the protein CASGGRDGGRAQHF.

The chain combines TRBV30 with TRBJ2-2; TRBD1 matches at 8 bases. Losses at the gene ends were 4 bases for V and 4 bases for J; bases not matched to a gene: 11. CDR1 and CDR2 (germline): GTSNPN, SVGIG (reference sequence). The CDR3 has 16 amino acids. In nucleotides, the CDR3 is TGTGCCTGGACCGCAGACAGGGGACCCGGCACCGGGGAGCTGTTTTTT. Its protein is CAWTADRGPGTGELFF.

J is TRBJ1-2 and V is TRBV11-1; a weak D match, TRBD1 (6 bases). Trimming stripped 4 bases from V and 1 base from J, with 10 bases between. This CDR3 comprises 14 residues. Germline V gene lookup returns CDR1 SGHAT and CDR2 FQDESV (reference sequence). The CDR3 spells CASSWTENNYGYTF. In nucleotides, the CDR3 is TGTGCCAGCAGCTGGACAGAGAATAACTATGGCTACACCTTC.

This clone was detected only once. The chain is built from TRBV7-2 and TRBJ2-1, with TRBD1 as a possible D gene (5 bases). From germline, CDR1 is SGHTA and CDR2 FQGNSA. CDR3 length equals 15 residues. Trimming took 5 bases from V and 3 from J, leaving 14 bases between them. CDR3 amino acids: CASSRRRTFYNEQFF. The CDR3, as DNA: TGTGCCAGCAGCCGCCGACGGACATTCTACAATGAGCAGTTCTTC.

This chain connects TRBV18 to TRBJ2-2; D gene ambiguous. The CDR3 covers 15 residues. V shed 3 bases and J shed 2 bases, with 10 bases lying between them. CDR1 and CDR2 from the germline V gene are KGHSH and LQKENI. CDR3 sequence: CASSPLTANTGELFF. CDR3 nucleotides: TGTGCCAGCTCACCTTTGACTGCTAACACCGGGGAGCTGTTTTTT.

A note on this clone: Other DNA variants within this sample encode the same CDR3. V is TRBV27 and J is TRBJ2-7; D call uncertain. The V gene's germline CDR1 is MNHEY and CDR2 SMNVEV (reference sequence). The CDR3 length is 14 residues. The V and J ends lost 0 bases and 1 base respectively, with 7 bases between them. The CDR3 spells CASSLSGLSYEQYF. As DNA, the CDR3 is TGTGCCAGCAGTTTATCGGGCCTTTCCTACGAGCAGTACTTC.

The J gene is TRBJ1-2, the V gene TRBV6-1; TRBD1 matches 10 bases. CDR3 length: 15 amino acids. Germline CDR1 MNHNS, CDR2 SASEGT. V shed 7 bases, J shed 4 bases, and the junction held 9 bases outside the gene matches. The DNA of the CDR3 is TGTGCCAGCATGAGGGGACAGGGGCTTTTCTATGGCTACACCTTC. Encoded protein: CASMRGQGLFYGYTF.

The chain couples TRBV6-1 to TRBJ1-1; D is unclear. This CDR3 is 13 amino acids long. Trimming left V 1 base short and J 11 bases short, with 14 bases between. Germline values: CDR1 MNHNS, CDR2 SASEGT. The CDR3 sequence: CASSEGAGVWAFF. The DNA for the CDR3 is TGTGCCAGCAGTGAAGGGGCAGGTGTTTGGGCTTTCTTT.

The chain is built from TRBV5-1 and TRBJ2-3; 10 bases fit TRBD2. With 0 bases clipped from V and 5 bases from J, the junction kept 9 bases outside the gene matches. Germline V lookup: CDR1 SGHRS, CDR2 YFSETQ. The CDR3 spans 17 residues. Here the CDR3 DNA reads TGCGCCAGCAGCTTGGCCGGGCTAGCGGGAGTAGGAGATACGCAGTATTTT. Translating gives CASSLAGLAGVGDTQYF.

This chain connects TRBV7-6 to TRBJ2-3, with 7 nucleotides matching TRBD1. J gave up 2 bases and V 6 bases, and 8 bases lay outside the gene matches. The CDR3 contains 15 residues. CDR1 is SGHVS, CDR2 FNYEAQ, per germline. DNA of the CDR3: TGTGCCAGCAGGCGAGGGACAGCCTACACAGATACGCAGTATTTT. Protein sequence: CASRRGTAYTDTQYF.

This clone showed up just once. This chain joins TRBV28 and TRBJ2-3, with D perhaps TRBD1 (5 bases). The germline CDR1 and CDR2 sequences are MDHEN and SYDVKM. The CDR3 extends over 17 amino acids. Between the trimmed V and J ends, which lost 3 bases and 4 bases, there was a span of 20 bases. The DNA for the CDR3 is TGTGCCAGCAGTTTGGGGTCATGGGGCCATGAGGCAGATACGCAGTATTTT. It is translated as CASSLGSWGHEADTQYF.

This clone has only one observation. This rearrangement joins TRBV5-1 to TRBJ1-6; 11 bases line up with TRBD1. From germline, CDR1 is SGHRS and CDR2 YFSETQ. The CDR3 is 15 amino acids. V dropped 7 bases and J dropped 9; count of bases not matched to a gene: 9. CDR3 nucleotide sequence: TGCGCCAGCCAGCCAGAGGACAGGGGGCGTTCACCCCTCCACTTT. Translating it yields CASQPEDRGRSPLHF.

The chain has TRBV10-3 and TRBJ1-5; D is unclear. V lost 0 bases and J lost 0, with 9 bases in between. The CDR3 extends over 16 amino acids. Germline V gene lookup returns CDR1 ENHRY and CDR2 SYGVKD. CDR3 residues: CAISESGVTSNQPQHF. CDR3 coding DNA: TGTGCCATCAGTGAGTCGGGAGTTACTAGCAATCAGCCCCAGCATTTT.